A selection of T cell receptor beta chains follows, all from one sample in a study of blood T cells in healthy people across ages. TCRdb independently ran MiXCR on the 5' RACE reads; one entry per CDR3 protein. Among 1.5 million to 2 million distinct CDR3 sequences, approximately 50% were seen once, and the ten largest hold less than 2.5%. The sequencing input was blood. The receptors stem from a woman aged 40 to 50 in good health. Both conserved end residues are part of each CDR3. The order of the fields is V gene, D gene, clone size, J gene, CDR3 protein, CDR3 DNA. D genes are given only for firm matches. A row's size may be missing; if present it is once, few, many or a size class.

>TRBV28|TRBD1|.|TRBJ2-7
CASTIWTGNEQYF
TGTGCCAGCACCATCTGGACAGGGAACGAGCAGTACTTC
>TRBV28|.|.|TRBJ1-5
CASSSGHLRKPQHF
TGTGCCAGCAGTAGCGGACATTTGAGGAAGCCCCAGCATTTT
>TRBV24-1|TRBD1|.|TRBJ2-1
CATSDPKTGTGLSDEQFF
TGTGCCACCAGTGATCCCAAGACCGGGACAGGGTTGTCCGATGAGCAGTTCTTC
>TRBV5-1|TRBD1|.|TRBJ2-1
CASSKDRGSETQFF
TGCGCCAGCAGCAAGGACAGGGGCTCGGAGACCCAGTTCTTC
>TRBV6-2/TRBV6-3|.|few|TRBJ2-1
CASSPLLANEQFF
TGTGCCAGCAGTCCCCTCTTGGCCAATGAGCAGTTCTTC
>TRBV5-1|.|few|TRBJ1-2
CASSSPDLSANYGYTF
TGCGCCAGCAGCTCCCCCGATCTCTCAGCTAACTATGGCTACACCTTC
>TRBV6-2/TRBV6-3|.|.|TRBJ2-7
CASSYGQGGKQGQYF
TGTGCCAGCAGTTACGGCCAAGGGGGTAAACAAGGGCAGTACTTC
>TRBV9|TRBD1|.|TRBJ2-1
CASSVGPSGQGLNEQFF
TGTGCCAGCAGCGTAGGCCCCTCCGGACAGGGGCTGAATGAGCAGTTCTTC
>TRBV5-1|.|few|TRBJ2-1
CASSLTGSHNEQFF
TGCGCCAGCAGCTTGACAGGGAGCCACAATGAGCAGTTCTTC
>TRBV4-2|.|.|TRBJ1-1
CASSQNQGYTEAFF
TGTGCCAGCAGCCAAAACCAGGGGTACACTGAAGCTTTCTTT
>TRBV12-3/TRBV12-4|TRBD1|few|TRBJ2-6
CASSSQGSSGANVLTF
TGTGCCAGCAGTTCACAGGGGAGCTCTGGGGCCAACGTCCTGACTTTC
>TRBV7-2|.|few|TRBJ1-2
CASSLDSGSYGYTF
TGTGCCAGCAGCTTAGATTCAGGGAGCTATGGCTACACCTTC
>TRBV5-5|.|once|TRBJ2-1
CASSRVGVGNEQFF
TGTGCCAGCAGCCGAGTGGGGGTGGGCAATGAGCAGTTCTTC
>TRBV15|.|.|TRBJ2-1
CATSSERSIGNEQFF
TGTGCCACCAGCAGTGAACGGTCAATTGGCAATGAGCAGTTCTTC
>TRBV6-5|TRBD2|.|TRBJ2-1
CASSSRTERGDNEQFF
TGTGCCAGCAGTTCCCGTACGGAGCGGGGGGACAATGAGCAGTTCTTC
>TRBV7-2|.|.|TRBJ2-1
CASSLVKVGGERKFF
TGTGCCAGCAGCTTAGTTAAGGTTGGGGGCGAACGGAAGTTCTTC
>TRBV24-1|.|.|TRBJ1-2
CATSDFRPGLSQASYGYTF
TGTGCCACCAGTGATTTCAGACCCGGACTCTCCCAAGCAAGCTATGGCTACACCTTC
>TRBV4-2|.|.|TRBJ2-7
CASSQEGPWDAEQYF
TGTGCCAGCAGCCAAGAAGGCCCTTGGGACGCCGAGCAGTACTTC
>TRBV6-5|TRBD1|.|TRBJ2-5
CASRSPGQTETQYF
TGTGCCAGCAGAAGTCCGGGACAGACAGAGACCCAGTACTTC
>TRBV20-1|TRBD2|.|TRBJ2-1
CSAKVLAGGLSSYNEQFF
TGCAGTGCTAAGGTCCTAGCGGGGGGCCTGAGCTCCTACAATGAGCAGTTCTTC
>TRBV5-1|TRBD1|many|TRBJ2-1
CASSPRDSYNEQFF
TGTGCCAGCAGCCCCCGGGACAGTTACAATGAGCAGTTCTTC
>TRBV9|TRBD2|.|TRBJ2-5
CASSVDERGGLREAQYF
TGTGCCAGCAGCGTAGACGAGCGGGGGGGCCTAAGAGAGGCCCAGTACTTC
>TRBV10-3|.|.|TRBJ1-1
CATGLGQMNTEAFF
TGTGCCACCGGCCTCGGGCAGATGAACACTGAAGCTTTCTTT
>TRBV3-1|TRBD2|.|TRBJ2-1
CASSQQPGLAGFETQFF
TGTGCCAGCAGCCAACAACCGGGACTAGCGGGGTTTGAGACCCAGTTCTTC
>TRBV7-2|TRBD1|many|TRBJ2-7
CASRTGGSYEQYF
TGTGCCAGCCGGACAGGGGGCTCCTACGAGCAGTACTTC
>TRBV6-5|.|.|TRBJ2-5
CASSYSGTRGTQYF
TGTGCCAGCAGTTACTCGGGCACCCGGGGGACCCAGTACTTC
>TRBV4-2|TRBD2|many|TRBJ2-3
CASSQFTAGGSTDTQYF
TGTGCCAGCAGCCAATTTACGGCGGGGGGCTCCACAGATACGCAGTATTTT
>TRBV11-2|.|.|TRBJ1-1
CASSLDPAGTEAFF
TGTGCCAGCAGCTTAGATCCTGCAGGCACTGAAGCTTTCTTT
>TRBV7-2|.|.|TRBJ2-3
CASSLIRVSDTQYF
TGTGCCAGCAGCCTTATAAGGGTGTCAGATACGCAGTATTTT
>TRBV7-2|TRBD2|.|TRBJ2-1
CASSRLAGATLYNEQFF
TGTGCCAGCAGCCGACTAGCGGGGGCGACCCTCTACAATGAGCAGTTCTTC
>TRBV15|TRBD1|.|TRBJ2-5
CATSRDRGLQETQYF
TGTGCCACCAGCAGGGACAGGGGGTTACAAGAGACCCAGTACTTC
>TRBV2|.|.|TRBJ1-4
CASRVGFGEKLFF
TGTGCCAGCAGGGTGGGATTTGGAGAAAAACTGTTTTTT
>TRBV20-1|.|.|TRBJ2-5
CSARAQLAPQETQYF
TGCAGTGCTAGAGCCCAACTAGCCCCCCAAGAGACCCAGTACTTC
>TRBV4-3|.|.|TRBJ2-3
CASSQGPGAHQSLTDTQYF
TGCGCCAGCAGCCAAGGTCCTGGGGCCCACCAGTCTCTCACAGATACGCAGTATTTT
>TRBV29-1|TRBD1|.|TRBJ1-2
CSVDGTDSNYGYTF
TGCAGCGTTGATGGGACAGACTCTAACTATGGCTACACCTTC
>TRBV5-1|.|.|TRBJ1-5
CASRKDVSNQPQHF
TGCGCCAGCAGAAAGGACGTGAGCAATCAGCCCCAGCATTTT